This TCR beta chain was profiled in a study of control samples from healthy donors and cancer patients. TCRdb's copy holds only in-frame clones and misses some; the assay was immunoSEQ multiplex PCR. The top ten clones hold around 5.1% of a sample with tens of thousands of clones, approximately 89% of them seen once. The TCR comes from a man in his sixties with colorectal cancer. The sample comprised PBMCs.

DNA of the CDR3: TGTGCCAGCAGTTCTGGAGGGGGAGGCCCGCAGTATTTT. Translating gives CASSSGGGGPQYF. This chain links TRBV6-5 with TRBJ2-3; D tentatively fits TRBD1 or TRBD2 (6 bases each). The ends were cut back, 4 bases at V and 10 bases at J, with 15 bases in the middle. CDR1 MNHEY and CDR2 SVGAGI come from the germline V gene. CDR3 size: 13 residues.